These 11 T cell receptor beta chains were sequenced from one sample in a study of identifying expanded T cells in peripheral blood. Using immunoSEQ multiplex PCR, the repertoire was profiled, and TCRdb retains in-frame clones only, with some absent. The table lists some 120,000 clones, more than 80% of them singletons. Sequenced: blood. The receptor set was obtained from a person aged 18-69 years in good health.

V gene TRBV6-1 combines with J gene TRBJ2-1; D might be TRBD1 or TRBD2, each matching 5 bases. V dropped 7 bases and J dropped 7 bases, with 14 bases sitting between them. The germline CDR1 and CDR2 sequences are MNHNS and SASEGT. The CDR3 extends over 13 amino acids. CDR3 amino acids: CASMWTGLNEQFF. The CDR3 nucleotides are TGTGCCAGCATGTGGACGGGGCTAAATGAGCAGTTCTTC.

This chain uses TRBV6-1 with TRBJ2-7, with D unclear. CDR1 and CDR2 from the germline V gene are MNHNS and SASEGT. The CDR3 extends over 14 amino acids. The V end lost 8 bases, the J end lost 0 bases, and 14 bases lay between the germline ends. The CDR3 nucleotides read TGTGCCAGCTCCGCAAGGCCTAGCTCCTACGAGCAGTACTTC. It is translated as CASSARPSSYEQYF.

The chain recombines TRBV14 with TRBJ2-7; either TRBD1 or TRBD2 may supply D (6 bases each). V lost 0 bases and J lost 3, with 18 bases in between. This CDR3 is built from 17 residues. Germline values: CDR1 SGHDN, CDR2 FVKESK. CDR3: CASSQDSHGGLFYEQYF. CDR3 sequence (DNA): TGTGCCAGCAGCCAAGACTCACACGGGGGCCTTTTCTACGAGCAGTACTTC.

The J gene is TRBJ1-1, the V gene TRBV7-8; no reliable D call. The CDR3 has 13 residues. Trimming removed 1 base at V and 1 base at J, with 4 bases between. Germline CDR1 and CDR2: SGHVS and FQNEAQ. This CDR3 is CASSLVKNTEAFF. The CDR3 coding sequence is TGTGCCAGCAGCTTAGTGAAGAACACTGAAGCTTTCTTT. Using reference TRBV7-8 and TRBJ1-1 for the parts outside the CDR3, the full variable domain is GAGVSQSPRYKVAKRGQDVALRCDPISGHVSLFWYQQALGQGPEFLTYFQNEAQLDKSGLPSDRFFAERPEGSVSTLKIQRTQQEDSAVYLCASSLVKNTEAFFGQGTRLTVV.

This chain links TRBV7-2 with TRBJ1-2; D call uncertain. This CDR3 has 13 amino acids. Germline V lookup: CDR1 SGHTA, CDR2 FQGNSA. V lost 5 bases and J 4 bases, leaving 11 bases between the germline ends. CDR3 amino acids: CASSPRWGYGYTF. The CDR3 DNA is TGTGCCAGCAGCCCCCGGTGGGGCTATGGCTACACCTTC.

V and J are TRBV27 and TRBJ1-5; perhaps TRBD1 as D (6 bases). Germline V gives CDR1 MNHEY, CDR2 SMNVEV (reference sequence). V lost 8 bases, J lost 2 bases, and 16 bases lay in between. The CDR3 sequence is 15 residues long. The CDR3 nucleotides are TGTGCCAGCCGAACAGGGTATGCGGGCAATCAGCCCCAGCATTTT. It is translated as CASRTGYAGNQPQHF.

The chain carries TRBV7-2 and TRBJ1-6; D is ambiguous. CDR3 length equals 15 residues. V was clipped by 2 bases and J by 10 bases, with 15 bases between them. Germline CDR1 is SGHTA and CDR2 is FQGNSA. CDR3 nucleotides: TGTGCCAGCAGCTTAATTTCGTCCCGGCCCTCACCCCTCCACTTT. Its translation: CASSLISSRPSPLHF.

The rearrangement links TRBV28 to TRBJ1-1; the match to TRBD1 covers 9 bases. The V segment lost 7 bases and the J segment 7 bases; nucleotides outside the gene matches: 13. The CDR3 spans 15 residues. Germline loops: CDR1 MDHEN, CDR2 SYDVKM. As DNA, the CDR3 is TGTGCCAGCACCCCCCGGGACAGGGTAACTAGTGAAGCTTTCTTT. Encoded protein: CASTPRDRVTSEAFF.

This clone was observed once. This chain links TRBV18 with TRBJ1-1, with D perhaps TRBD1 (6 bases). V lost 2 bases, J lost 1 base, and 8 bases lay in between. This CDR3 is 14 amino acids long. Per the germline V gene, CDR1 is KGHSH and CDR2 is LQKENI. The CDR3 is CASSPRDKNTEAFF. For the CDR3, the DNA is TGTGCCAGCTCACCAAGGGACAAGAACACTGAAGCTTTCTTT.

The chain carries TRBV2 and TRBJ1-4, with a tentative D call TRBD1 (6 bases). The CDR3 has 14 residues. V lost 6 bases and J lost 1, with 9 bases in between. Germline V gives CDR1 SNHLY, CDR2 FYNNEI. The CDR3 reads CASRLDRTNEKLFF. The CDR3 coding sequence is TGTGCCAGCAGACTGGACAGAACTAATGAAAAACTGTTTTTT.

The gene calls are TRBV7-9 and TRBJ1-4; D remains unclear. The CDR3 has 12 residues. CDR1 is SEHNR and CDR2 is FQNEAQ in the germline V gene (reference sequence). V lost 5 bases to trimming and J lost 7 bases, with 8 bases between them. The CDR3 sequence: CASSLGFEKLFF. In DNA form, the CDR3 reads TGTGCCAGCAGCCTCGGGTTTGAAAAACTGTTTTTT.